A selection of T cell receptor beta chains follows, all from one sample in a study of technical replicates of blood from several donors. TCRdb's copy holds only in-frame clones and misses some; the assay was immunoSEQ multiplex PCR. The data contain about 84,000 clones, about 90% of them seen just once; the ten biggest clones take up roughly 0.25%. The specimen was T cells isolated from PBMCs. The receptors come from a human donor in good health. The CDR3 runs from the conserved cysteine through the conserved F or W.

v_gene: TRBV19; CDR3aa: CASSINGNQPQHF
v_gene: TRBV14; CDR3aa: CASILTSGTTDTQYF
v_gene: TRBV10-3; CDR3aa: CAISAREGNTEAFF
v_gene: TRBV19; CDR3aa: CASRPVGGNQPQHF
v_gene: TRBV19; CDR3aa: CASRYGDINTDTQYF
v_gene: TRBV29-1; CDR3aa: CSVGQGLGPQGYTF
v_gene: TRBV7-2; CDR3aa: CASSSWDRGGSAF
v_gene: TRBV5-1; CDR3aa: CASSLNVDISTEAFF
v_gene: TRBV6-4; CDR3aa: CASSATDLNSPLHF
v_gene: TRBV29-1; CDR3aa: CSVDAGQGGNTIYF
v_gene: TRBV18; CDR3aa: CASSRPAGVAGNNEQFF
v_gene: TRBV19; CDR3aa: CASKAGPRAMNTEAFF
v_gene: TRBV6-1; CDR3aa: CASSNPNTEAFF
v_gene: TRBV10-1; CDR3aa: CASSGGRPYEQYF
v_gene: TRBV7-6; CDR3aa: CASAGVYSHPDGYTF
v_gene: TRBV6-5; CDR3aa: CASSQETGVNYGYTF
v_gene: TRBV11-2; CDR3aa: CASSSPLGREGSDTQYF
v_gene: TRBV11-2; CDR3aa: CASSPGGLNYEQYF
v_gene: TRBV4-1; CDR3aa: CASSQVLLARNEQFF
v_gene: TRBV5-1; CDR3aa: CASSLAPGTGTYEQYF
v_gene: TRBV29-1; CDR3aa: CSVGSRSGRNYEQYF
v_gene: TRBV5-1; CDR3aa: CASTLSFGHEDEQYF
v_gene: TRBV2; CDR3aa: CASSEYREWTDTQYF
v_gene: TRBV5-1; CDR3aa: CASSLGASYEQYF
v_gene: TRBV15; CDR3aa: CATSRDVINEKLFF
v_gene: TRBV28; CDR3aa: CASRSRQVLGLSDSGRQGRNEQFF
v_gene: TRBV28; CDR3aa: CASSLGLRGNRETQYF
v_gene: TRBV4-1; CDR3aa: CASSRTPDSSKNIQYF
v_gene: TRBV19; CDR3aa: CATGLEGETQYF
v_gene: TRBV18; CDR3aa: CASSAFEQSRRDTEAFF